This TCR beta chain was observed in a study of T-cell reconstitution after alpha-beta-depleted transplantation in children. Germline values: CDR1 KGHSH, CDR2 LQKENI. Trimming removed 2 bases from V and 5 bases from J; junction bases left unmatched: 8. The CDR3 sequence is 16 residues long. General study findings and limits: In patients about two months after transplant, alpha-beta T cells reportedly arose from several hundred expanded graft clones.

This clonotype appeared once. The antigen is undetermined. Preparation of the TCRbeta library was carried out with unique molecular identifiers. TCRdb re-analysed the PCR reads in MiXCR, keeping a single row per CDR3 protein. The table lists roughly 100,000 distinct CDR3 sequences, about 6% of them singletons. The receptor comes from a female patient younger than 10 who had a stem cell transplant for Fanconi anemia, so the T cells may come from the graft donor. The sequencing used PBMCs, mostly from graft donor cells, collected 60 days after TCRalphabeta/CD19-depleted stem cell transplant. The gene calls are TRBV18 and TRBJ2-5; 10 positions agree with TRBD1. The CDR3 loop reads CASSPSPGTGEETQYF. In nucleotides, the CDR3 is TGTGCCAGCTCACCATCACCCGGGACAGGGGAGGAGACCCAGTACTTC.